These T cell receptor beta chains were read from a single sample in a study of shared clonotypes between healthy human individuals. Sequenced by immunoSEQ multiplex PCR; TCRdb stores in-frame clones only, minus some. The repertoire has some 2,500,000 clones, 80% to 95% of them found once; the top ten carry 0.36%. The specimen was naive CD4+ T cells from PBMCs. The receptors originated from a man between 18 and 35 years old in good health. Some clones in this sample may be carry-over from other donors' samples. Both conserved end residues are part of each CDR3. Fields, in order: J gene, clone size, V gene, D gene, CDR3 protein, CDR3 DNA. A D gene is named only where the DNA matches it firmly. Clone size is stated in some rows and not others, as once, few, many or a class when expanded.

TRBJ1-2 - TRBV25-1 - CASSEWLYGYTF TGTGCCAGCAGTGAATGGCTCTATGGCTACACCTTC
TRBJ2-3 - TRBV9 - CASSVAGTSTDTQYF TGTGCCAGCAGCGTAGCCGGAACTAGCACAGATACGCAGTATTTT
TRBJ2-3 - TRBV10-2 - CASRGDRTLTYTQYF TGCGCCAGCAGGGGAGACAGGACCCTGACATATACGCAGTATTTT
TRBJ1-2 - TRBV5-4 TRBD1 CASSPTGGANYGYTF TGTGCCAGCAGCCCTACAGGGGGGGCGAACTATGGCTACACCTTC
TRBJ1-1 - TRBV9 - CASSVRTENTEAFF TGTGCCAGCAGCGTACGGACAGAGAACACTGAAGCTTTCTTT
TRBJ1-2 - TRBV6-1 - CASSEVLTEYYGYTF TGTGCCAGCAGTGAAGTTCTAACGGAATACTATGGCTACACCTTC
TRBJ2-7 - TRBV7-2 - CASSYVQGYEQYF TGTGCCAGCAGCTACGTACAGGGCTACGAGCAGTACTTC
TRBJ1-1 - TRBV7-9 - CASSWSGEAFF TGTGCCAGCAGTTGGTCAGGGGAAGCTTTCTTT
TRBJ1-1 - TRBV28 - CASSSSNTEAFF TGTGCCAGCAGTTCCAGTAACACTGAAGCTTTCTTT
TRBJ1-3 - TRBV5-1 - CASSLGGTGNTIYF TGCGCCAGCAGCTTGGGGGGAACCGGAAACACCATATATTTT
TRBJ1-2 - TRBV7-9 - CASSFRWQGSGGYTF TGTGCCAGCAGCTTTAGGTGGCAGGGTAGTGGTGGCTACACCTTC
TRBJ1-2 - TRBV5-1 TRBD1 CASSLTGGYYGYTF TGCGCCAGCAGCTTGACAGGGGGCTACTATGGCTACACCTTC
TRBJ1-4 - TRBV4-1 - CASSLTPGLNEKLFF TGCGCCAGCAGCCTAACACCGGGCCTGAATGAAAAACTGTTTTTT
TRBJ1-2 - TRBV14 - CASSLRPGGNYGYTF TGTGCCAGCAGCCTCAGGCCAGGAGGGAACTATGGCTACACCTTC
TRBJ1-3 - TRBV7-2 - CASSFELGRGNTIYF TGTGCCAGCAGCTTTGAACTGGGCCGGGGAAACACCATATATTTT
TRBJ2-2 - TRBV6-1 - CASRTTRYTGELFF TGTGCCAGCAGGACTACCCGTTACACCGGGGAGCTGTTTTTT
TRBJ1-5 few TRBV7-6 - CASSLVSNQPQHF TGTGCCAGCAGCTTAGTCAGCAATCAGCCCCAGCATTTT
TRBJ2-7 - TRBV28 - CASSLTGRPRGF TGTGCCAGCAGCCTCACCGGTCGGCCACGAGGCTTC
TRBJ1-5 - TRBV15 - CATGRGNQPQHF TGTGCCACCGGGCGAGGCAATCAGCCCCAGCATTTT
TRBJ2-7 - TRBV7-9 - CASSLVAVTYEQYF TGTGCCAGCAGCTTAGTGGCAGTTACCTACGAGCAGTACTTC
TRBJ2-2 - TRBV7-7 - CASSLIAGVAGELFF TGTGCCAGCAGCTTGATTGCAGGGGTAGCCGGGGAGCTGTTTTTT
TRBJ2-2 - TRBV19 TRBD2 CASSIRVASGANTGELFF TGTGCCAGTAGTATCCGAGTGGCCAGCGGGGCGAACACCGGGGAGCTGTTTTTT
TRBJ1-6 once TRBV10-3 - CAIRGALGSPSSPLHF TGTGCCATCAGGGGGGCTTTGGGCAGCCCCAGTTCACCCCTCCACTTT
TRBJ1-2 - TRBV29-1 - CSVEGSGGGYTF TGCAGCGTTGAAGGGAGCGGGGGTGGCTACACCTTC
TRBJ1-1 - TRBV7-9 TRBD1 CASSLQGADTEAFF TGTGCCAGCAGCTTACAGGGGGCGGACACTGAAGCTTTCTTT
TRBJ1-5 - TRBV28 - CASSLGAGNQPQHF TGTGCCAGCAGTTTAGGGGCAGGCAATCAGCCCCAGCATTTT
TRBJ1-2 - TRBV7-3 - CASSLEGSNYGYTF TGTGCCAGCAGCTTAGAGGGGAGTAACTATGGCTACACCTTC
TRBJ1-5 - TRBV28 - CASSLPYNQPQHF TGTGCCAGCAGTTTGCCCTATAATCAGCCCCAGCATTTT
TRBJ2-3 - TRBV9 - CASSPRGGDTQYF TGTGCCAGCAGCCCTCGTGGCGGGGATACGCAGTATTTT
TRBJ1-4 - TRBV7-9 - CASSFPRSTNEKLFF TGTGCCAGCAGCTTCCCTCGGTCAACTAATGAAAAACTGTTTTTT
TRBJ1-5 - TRBV28 - CASRNPGGSQPQHF TGTGCCAGCCGAAACCCGGGGGGTAGTCAGCCCCAGCATTTT